This T cell receptor (beta chain) was obtained from a study of T cell responses to AZD1222 COVID-19 vaccine. Regarding the study as a whole: Breadth and depth of Spike-specific TCRs rose after two AZD1222 doses.

The repertoire was sequenced with immunoSEQ multiplex PCR; TCRdb's copy has only in-frame clones and lacks some. Counted here are under 150,000 clones, 90% occurring once; the ten biggest clones make up 7.2%. Per the germline V gene, CDR1 is MNHEY and CDR2 is SVGAGI. The V and J ends lost 2 bases and 13 bases respectively, with 15 bases between them. This CDR3 has 12 amino acids. Turning to this clone: Its antigen is not identified.

The sequence was collected from an adult in good health. The J gene is TRBJ2-7, the V gene TRBV6-5, with TRBD1 as a possible D gene (6 bases). The input for sequencing was peripheral blood, taken on day 0 of AZD1222 vaccination. CDR3 nucleotide sequence: TGTGCCAGCAGTTACGGGGCAGGGGAGCTTTACTTC. This translates into CASSYGAGELYF.